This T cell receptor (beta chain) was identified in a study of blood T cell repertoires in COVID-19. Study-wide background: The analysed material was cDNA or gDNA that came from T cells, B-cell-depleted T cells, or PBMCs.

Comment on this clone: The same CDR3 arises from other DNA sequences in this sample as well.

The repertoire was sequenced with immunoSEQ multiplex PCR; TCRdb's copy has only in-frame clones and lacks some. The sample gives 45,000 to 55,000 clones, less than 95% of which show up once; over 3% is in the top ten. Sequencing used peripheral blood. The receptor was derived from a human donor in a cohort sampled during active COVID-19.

The CDR3 DNA sequence: TGTGCCAGCAGCGGCCAGACAGGGCCCTACGAGCAGTACTTC. Amino acids: CASSGQTGPYEQYF. The chain employs TRBV11-1 and TRBJ2-7; 7 bases align to TRBD1. Unmatched junction bases numbered 6, after V lost 5 bases and J lost 2 bases. Germline V gene lookup returns CDR1 SGHAT and CDR2 FQDESV (reference sequence). CDR3 length equals 14 residues.